This T cell receptor beta chain was captured by sequencing in a study of cytomegalovirus exposure and HLA in healthy donors. Germline V gene sequence: CDR1 LGHNA, CDR2 YNFKEQ. The V gene lost 1 base and the J gene lost 2 bases, with 18 bases spanning the gap. The CDR3 contains 18 residues. The PCR had 60 Vbeta and 13 Jbeta primers. Assay used: immunoSEQ multiplex PCR; TCRdb lists only in-frame clones, some missing. The table for this sample gives 65,000 to 95,000 clones. The specimen sequenced was PBMCs. The sequence came from a man aged 25 to 40 in good health and CMV-seronegative. The chain carries TRBV4-2 and TRBJ2-1; possible D gene TRBD2, 6 bases. In nucleotides, the CDR3 is TGTGCCAGCAGCCAAGTTGGCCTCTCCGGACTAACCTACAATGAGCAGTTCTTC. It is translated as CASSQVGLSGLTYNEQFF.